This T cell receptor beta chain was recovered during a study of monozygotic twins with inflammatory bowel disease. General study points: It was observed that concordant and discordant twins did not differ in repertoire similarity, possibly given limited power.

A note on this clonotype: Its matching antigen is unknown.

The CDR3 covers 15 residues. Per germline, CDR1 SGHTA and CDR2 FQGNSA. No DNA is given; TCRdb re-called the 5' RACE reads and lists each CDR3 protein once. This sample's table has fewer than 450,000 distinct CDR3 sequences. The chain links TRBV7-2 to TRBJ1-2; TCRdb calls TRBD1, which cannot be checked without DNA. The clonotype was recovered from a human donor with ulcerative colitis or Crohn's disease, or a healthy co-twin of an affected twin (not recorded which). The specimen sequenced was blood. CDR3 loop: CASSPVGGGNYGYTF.